The rows below give T cell receptor beta chains drawn from one sample of a study of cytomegalovirus exposure and HLA in healthy donors. TCRdb's copy holds only in-frame clones and misses some; the assay was immunoSEQ multiplex PCR. The repertoire holds 100,000 to 120,000 clones, with 65% to 80% as singletons. Specimen: PBMCs. The source of these receptors is a young man in good health and CMV-seropositive. Each CDR3 is given without its conserved first and last residue. Clone sizes are given selectively: once, few, many, or a class where the clone is expanded.

V: TRBV9; J: TRBJ2-5; size: NA; CDR3: ASSVGTNKETQY
V: TRBV7-9; J: TRBJ1-2; size: once; CDR3: ASSLGQEGYT
V: TRBV7-9; J: TRBJ1-6; size: NA; CDR3: ASLRDRVSPLH
V: TRBV19; J: TRBJ1-1; size: few; CDR3: ASTPPRDGGTEAF
V: TRBV25-1; J: TRBJ2-7; size: NA; CDR3: ASSVRGPSSYEQY
V: TRBV5-6; J: TRBJ2-5; size: NA; CDR3: ASSRGQVETQY
V: TRBV7-8; J: TRBJ1-2; size: NA; CDR3: ASSLSPTQGTEGYT
V: TRBV4-3; J: TRBJ1-6; size: NA; CDR3: ASSPGQGYSPLH
V: TRBV6-5; J: TRBJ1-1; size: NA; CDR3: ASTLTGENTEAF
V: TRBV30; J: TRBJ1-1; size: NA; CDR3: AWSQQGDTEAF
V: TRBV7-9; J: TRBJ2-5; size: NA; CDR3: ASSPHDGSQETQY
V: TRBV10-3; J: TRBJ2-3; size: NA; CDR3: AISVPSGVSDTQY
V: TRBV19; J: TRBJ1-2; size: NA; CDR3: ASSSLGQGKYGYT
V: TRBV30; J: TRBJ2-5; size: NA; CDR3: AWSRETGRTQY
V: TRBV6-5; J: TRBJ2-7; size: NA; CDR3: ASRLLRDKSYEQY